A single sample is the source of the 13 T cell receptor beta chains below, sequenced in a study of beta chain features in type 1 diabetes. Expressed TCRB transcripts were sequenced because the entire RNA isolate underwent reverse transcription. Sequenced by immunoSEQ multiplex PCR; TCRdb stores in-frame clones only, minus some. This table holds 850,000 to 900,000 clones, roughly 16% found once. Sequencing used naive CD4+ T cells from blood. All receptors derive from a young woman in good health.

This clone was recorded a few times. Within the sample, other DNA sequences also encode this same CDR3. The rearrangement links TRBV9 to TRBJ2-2, with D maybe TRBD2 (6 bases). V lost 3 bases to trimming and J lost 3 bases, with 9 bases between them. Germline assignment: CDR1 SGDLS and CDR2 YYNGEE. This CDR3 is 14 amino acids long. CDR3 region: CASSAGLYTGELFF. CDR3 bases: TGTGCCAGCAGCGCGGGACTTTACACCGGGGAGCTGTTTTTT.

This clone was recorded a few times. The chain couples TRBV11-2 to TRBJ1-2; D ambiguous. Deletions cut 5 bases from V and 8 bases from J, with 21 bases between. The CDR3 is made up of 15 amino acids. Germline CDR1 reads SGHAT; CDR2 reads FQNNGV. The CDR3 bases are TGTGCCAGCAGCCCTCACAAGGCCAGTCTCGTAGGCTACACCTTC. This translates into CASSPHKASLVGYTF.

This clone occurred a few times. The chain recombines TRBV7-8 with TRBJ2-7; D uncertain. There are 12 residues in the CDR3. Deletions cut 2 bases from V and 7 bases from J, with 9 bases between. The germline gives CDR1 SGHVS, CDR2 FQNEAQ. CDR3 region: CASSLNRGEQYF. The CDR3 DNA is TGTGCCAGCAGCTTAAATCGAGGAGAGCAGTACTTC.

This clone was recorded a few times. The chain carries TRBV5-6 and TRBJ1-1; D may be TRBD1 (5 bases). The germline V gene encodes CDR1 SGHDT and CDR2 YYEEEE. The CDR3 length is 14 residues. Trimming removed 1 base at V and 6 bases at J, with 13 bases between. CDR3 amino acids: CASSLRRGSAEAFF. In DNA, the CDR3 is TGTGCCAGCAGCTTGCGAAGGGGAAGCGCTGAAGCTTTCTTT.

The V gene is TRBV7-2, the J gene TRBJ2-5; tentatively, D is TRBD1 or TRBD2 (5 bases each). V lost 6 bases to trimming and J lost 5 bases, with 22 bases between them. This CDR3 is built from 16 residues. Germline V gene sequence: CDR1 SGHTA, CDR2 FQGNSA. The CDR3 sequence is CASRETGIREWETQYF. The CDR3 DNA reads TGTGCCAGCAGGGAAACCGGGATCAGGGAGTGGGAGACCCAGTACTTC.

Comment on this clone: Other nucleotide sequences from this sample produce the same CDR3. This rearrangement joins TRBV18 to TRBJ2-3; D gene unclear. The CDR3 totals 14 residues. Germline V gene lookup returns CDR1 KGHSH and CDR2 LQKENI. The V end was cut by 3 bases, the J end by 0 bases, with 7 bases between. The CDR3 DNA sequence: TGTGCCAGCTCACCGTTGGATAGCACAGATACGCAGTATTTT. This codes for CASSPLDSTDTQYF.

There are a few counts of this clone. The chain combines TRBV7-2 with TRBJ2-3; D possibly corresponds to TRBD1 (5 bases). This CDR3 comprises 13 residues. Trimming cost V 2 bases and J 8 bases, with 11 bases left between them. Germline lookup yields CDR1 SGHTA and CDR2 FQGNSA. CDR3 amino acids: CASSLQGSGTQYF. In nucleotides, the CDR3 is TGTGCCAGCAGCTTACAGGGATCTGGTACGCAGTATTTT.

The chain has TRBV15 and TRBJ2-7; TRBD2 matches 9 bases. The V and J ends lost 5 bases and 0 bases, in that order; junction bases with no gene match: 5. Germline lookup yields CDR1 LNHNV and CDR2 YYDKDF (reference sequence). The CDR3 consists of 15 residues. The chain's CDR3 is CATSRAGGFSYEQYF. The CDR3 nucleotides read TGTGCCACCAGCCGGGCGGGAGGGTTCTCCTACGAGCAGTACTTC.

The rearrangement joins TRBV2 to TRBJ2-1; unclear D gene. The CDR3 loop spans 14 amino acids. CDR1 is SNHLY and CDR2 is FYNNEI in the germline V gene. The V end was cut by 7 bases, the J end by 9 bases, with 19 bases between. The CDR3 DNA reads TGTGCCAGCACCAGCCTAGGGCGCACGGGTGAGCAGTTCTTC. As protein: CASTSLGRTGEQFF.

The chain combines TRBV9 with TRBJ1-3; 9 bases fit TRBD1. V trimming: 3 bases; J trimming: 0 bases; junction bases outside the gene matches: 4. In germline, CDR1 is SGDLS, CDR2 YYNGEE. The CDR3 sequence is 16 residues long. The CDR3 loop is CASSATGQGSGNTIYF. CDR3 nucleotides: TGTGCCAGCAGCGCTACGGGACAGGGCTCTGGAAACACCATATATTTT.

This chain uses TRBV6-5 with TRBJ1-2; D is unresolved. V shed 5 bases and J shed 6 bases, with 13 bases lying between them. The CDR3 has 13 amino acids. The germline CDR1 and CDR2 sequences are MNHEY and SVGAGI. Here the CDR3 DNA reads TGTGCCAGCAGTACAACCCACAGCAATGGCTACACCTTC. Encoded protein: CASSTTHSNGYTF.

This clone was seen more than once but under ten times. Other DNA sequences in the same sample also yield this CDR3. J is TRBJ1-2 and V is TRBV7-9, with D uncertain. This CDR3 spans 11 amino acids. V lost 5 bases, J lost 4 bases, and 5 bases lay in between. The V gene's germline CDR1 is SEHNR and CDR2 FQNEAQ (reference sequence). The CDR3, as DNA: TGTGCCAGCAGCCCTCTCTATGGCTACACCTTC. Protein: CASSPLYGYTF.

The J gene is TRBJ2-5, the V gene TRBV4-2; 7 nucleotides agree with TRBD2. The germline V gene has CDR1 LGHNA and CDR2 YNFKEQ. J gave up 2 bases and V 1 base, and 7 bases lay outside the gene matches. This CDR3 comprises 16 residues. In DNA, the CDR3 is TGTGCCAGCAGCCAAGGGGTAGCGGGTAATCAAGAGACCCAGTACTTC. Protein: CASSQGVAGNQETQYF.